Below, 19 T cell receptor beta chains from the same sample are listed, as sequenced in a study of T cells in Graves' hyperthyroidism and ophthalmopathy. Regions amplified from RNA transcripts were the TCR beta CDR3 regions. Initially, a first-round RT-PCR of the TCR CDR3 employed the HTBI primer set. TCRdb reprocessed the multiplex PCR reads via MiXCR and lists one record per CDR3 protein. In the table there are nearly 750,000 distinct CDR3 sequences, just over 35% of which are singletons. Sequencing was done on a sample of blood. All receptors derive from a woman aged 40 to 55 with Graves' hyperthyroidism.

This clonotype was detected many times. This chain connects TRBV7-2 to TRBJ1-1; the D gene is possibly TRBD1 (6 bases). This CDR3 has 14 amino acids. The V end lost 5 bases, the J end lost 1 base, and 11 bases lay between the germline ends. Germline CDR1 SGHTA, CDR2 FQGNSA. CDR3 region: CASSLTTGNTEAFF. DNA of the CDR3: TGTGCCAGCAGCCTAACGACAGGGAACACTGAAGCTTTCTTT. The complete variable domain, with remaining parts taken from reference TRBV7-2 and TRBJ1-1, reads GAGVSQSPSNKVTEKGKDVELRCDPISGHTALYWYRQSLGQGLEFLIYFQGNSAPDKSGLPSDRFSAERTGGSVSTLTIQRTQQEDSAVYLCASSLTTGNTEAFFGQGTRLTVV.

This clonotype came up a few times. The gene calls are TRBV6-5 and TRBJ1-1; 10 nucleotides align to TRBD1. The V gene's germline CDR1 is MNHEY and CDR2 SVGAGI. V trimming: 6 bases; J trimming: 8 bases; junction bases outside the gene matches: 3. This CDR3 contains 12 residues. The CDR3 region has the DNA TGTGCCAGCAGACCGGGACAGGGGGAAGCTTTCTTT. This translates into CASRPGQGEAFF.

This clonotype was detected ten times or more. The V call is TRBV10-1, the J call TRBJ1-1; no definite D call. The V end lost 3 bases, the J end lost 1 base, and 12 bases lay between the germline ends. The CDR3 sequence is 15 residues long. Germline V gives CDR1 WNHNN, CDR2 SYGVQD (reference sequence). The CDR3 DNA follows: TGCGCCAGCAGTGACTCGGGCCTTGCGAACACTGAAGCTTTCTTT. This gives the protein CASSDSGLANTEAFF.

This clonotype appeared many times. The V call is TRBV4-3, the J call TRBJ2-5, with D perhaps matching TRBD1 (7 bases). The CDR3 covers 17 residues. From germline, CDR1 is LGHNA and CDR2 YSLEER. Trimming left V 4 bases short and J 2 bases short, with 20 bases between. The CDR3 loop is CASSPQGGGGGQETQYF. The CDR3 DNA is TGCGCCAGCAGCCCCCAGGGGGGAGGAGGAGGGCAAGAGACCCAGTACTTC.

V gene TRBV4-3 combines with J gene TRBJ1-4; TRBD1 might be the D (5 bases). This CDR3 comprises 16 residues. Trimming stripped 0 bases from V and 0 bases from J, with 8 bases between. Germline loops: CDR1 LGHNA, CDR2 YSLEER. The CDR3 DNA reads TGCGCCAGCAGCCAAGATCGAGGGGCAACTAATGAAAAACTGTTTTTT. Translating it yields CASSQDRGATNEKLFF.

In regard to this clonotype: A read error may be the cause here, since a much bigger clone is one base away. The chain joins TRBV7-2 to TRBJ1-5; D is undetermined. This CDR3 contains 12 residues. Germline V gene sequence: CDR1 SGHTA, CDR2 FQGNSA. CDR3 DNA sequence: TGTGCCTGCAGTCGTTATGATCAGCCCCAGCATTTT. Its translation is CACSRYDQPQHF.

This clonotype was seen only a few times. One junction end does not reproduce the germline sequence, and a read error may be involved. The chain is built from TRBV10-3 and TRBJ2-7; D ambiguous. The germline V gene encodes CDR1 ENHRY and CDR2 SYGVKD. The CDR3 extends over 15 amino acids. CDR3 region: CASSELGSWPYEQYF. Here the CDR3 DNA reads TGTGCCAGCAGTGAATTGGGCAGTTGGCCCTACGAGCAGTACTTC.

This clonotype was counted many times. The chain uses TRBV7-9 and TRBJ1-5, with D perhaps TRBD1 (6 bases). The CDR3 extends over 13 amino acids. Germline lookup yields CDR1 SEHNR and CDR2 FQNEAQ (reference sequence). V lost 3 bases, J lost 5 bases, and 8 bases lay in between. CDR3 nucleotides: TGTGCCAGCAGCTTTCCAGGGGATCAGCCCCAGCATTTT. It translates to CASSFPGDQPQHF. Based on the CDR3 plus reference TRBV7-9 and TRBJ1-5, the full variable domain is DTGVSQNPRHKITKRGQNVTFRCDPISEHNRLYWYRQTLGQGPEFLTYFQNEAQLEKSRLLSDRFSAERPKGSFSTLEIQRTEQGDSAMYLCASSFPGDQPQHFGDGTRLSIL.

This clonotype was seen at least ten times. This chain uses TRBV7-3 with TRBJ1-1; D gene uncertain. There are 13 residues in the CDR3. V was clipped by 1 base and J by 3 bases, with 6 bases between them. Germline CDR1 SGHTA, CDR2 FQGTGA. CDR3 DNA: TGTGCCAGCAGCTTAAACGGGGACACTGAAGCTTTCTTT. This encodes CASSLNGDTEAFF.

This chain links TRBV6-4 with TRBJ2-2, with D tentatively TRBD1 or TRBD2 (5 bases each). The V end lost 2 bases, the J end lost 4 bases, and 14 bases lay between the germline ends. The CDR3 sequence is 16 residues long. Germline V CDR1 and CDR2: MRHNA, SNTAGT. This CDR3 is CASSDEPGSGTGELFF. The CDR3 region has the DNA TGTGCCAGCAGTGACGAACCAGGGAGCGGCACCGGGGAGCTGTTTTTT.

The chain recombines TRBV27 with TRBJ1-1; D is unresolved. Between the trimmed V and J ends, which lost 2 bases and 6 bases, there was a span of 10 bases. This CDR3 has 13 residues. Germline V gene lookup returns CDR1 MNHEY and CDR2 SMNVEV (reference sequence). The CDR3 loop reads CASSLPPRAEAFF. CDR3 DNA: TGTGCCAGCAGTTTACCCCCACGTGCTGAAGCTTTCTTT.

This chain joins TRBV6-5 and TRBJ1-2, with D possibly matching TRBD1 (5 bases). Germline V gene data show CDR1 as MNHEY and CDR2 as SVGAGI. The CDR3 spans 14 residues. V was trimmed by 5 bases and J by 8 bases, leaving 18 bases between them. The CDR3 sequence is CASSATETRKGYTF. The CDR3 DNA follows: TGTGCCAGCAGTGCGACAGAGACTAGGAAGGGCTACACCTTC.

This clonotype was seen a few times. The chain's CDR3 is CASTTPQGRIEQYF. DNA for the CDR3: TGTGCCAGCACCACCCCCCAGGGTCGGATCGAGCAGTACTTC. The genes are TRBV2 and TRBJ2-7; weak D call: TRBD1 (5 bases). V was trimmed by 7 bases and J by 6 bases, leaving 19 bases between them. There are 14 residues in the CDR3. In germline, CDR1 is SNHLY, CDR2 FYNNEI.

The chain recombines TRBV6-5 with TRBJ1-5, with TRBD1 identical over 7 bases. J lost 8 bases, V lost 2 bases, and 9 bases had no gene match. Germline V gives CDR1 MNHEY, CDR2 SVGAGI. The CDR3 runs to 15 residues. The CDR3 reads CASSYPRTGQKPQHF. In nucleotides, the CDR3 is TGTGCCAGCAGTTACCCACGGACAGGACAGAAGCCCCAGCATTTT.

This chain uses TRBV7-2 with TRBJ1-5, with D maybe TRBD1 (5 bases). CDR1 SGHTA and CDR2 FQGNSA come from the germline V gene. CDR3 length: 14 amino acids. V lost 4 bases and J lost 6, with 13 bases in between. Here the CDR3 DNA reads TGTGCCAGCAGCTACCGGGACGGCACTCAGCCCCAGCATTTT. This translates into CASSYRDGTQPQHF.

V usage is TRBV6-6 and J usage is TRBJ1-5; D is possibly TRBD1 (6 bases). The CDR3 length is 14 residues. V was shortened by 6 bases and J by 2 bases, with 11 bases between the two germline ends. The V gene's germline CDR1 is MNHNY and CDR2 SVGAGI (reference sequence). The CDR3 DNA reads as TGTGCCAGCAGAAAGGGGGTCGGCAATCAGCCCCAGCATTTT. The encoded protein is CASRKGVGNQPQHF.

This clonotype occurred many times. The rearrangement joins TRBV11-2 to TRBJ1-3; D is uncertain. V was pared by 5 bases and J by 1 base, with 9 bases between. The CDR3 consists of 14 residues. The germline V gene has CDR1 SGHAT and CDR2 FQNNGV. The CDR3 coding sequence is TGTGCCAGCAGCCCCCTAAAATCTGGAAACACCATATATTTT. Protein sequence: CASSPLKSGNTIYF.

This clonotype was seen ten or more times. V gene TRBV7-9 combines with J gene TRBJ2-7, with D possibly TRBD1 on 6 matching bases. Germline V lookup: CDR1 SEHNR, CDR2 FQNEAQ (reference sequence). Trimming took 4 bases from V and 6 from J, leaving 16 bases between them. This CDR3 is 14 amino acids long. The CDR3 bases are TGTGCCAGCAGCTATTCACCGGGACAAGGCGAGCAGTACTTC. This sequence encodes CASSYSPGQGEQYF.

The chain has TRBV6-2 or TRBV6-3 and TRBJ2-7; 8 bases are a match to TRBD2. The CDR3 spans 14 residues. Trimming removed 6 bases from V and 2 bases from J; junction bases left unmatched: 6. The germline gives CDR1 MNHEY, CDR2 SVGEGT. The CDR3 sequence: CASRTPGLAYEQYF. The CDR3 DNA sequence: TGTGCCAGCAGGACACCGGGACTAGCCTACGAGCAGTACTTC.